This entry lists 23 T cell receptor beta chains sequenced from one sample in a study of blood T cell repertoires in COVID-19. Sequencing was performed with immunoSEQ multiplex PCR; in TCRdb, only in-frame clones are kept and a portion is missing. This table has around 230,000 clones, 86% appearing once. The sample was peripheral blood. The receptors stem from a man younger than 40 who had recovered from COVID-19.

The CDR3 sequence is CASSFRAGTGELFF. CDR3 coding DNA: TGTGCCAGCAGCTTCCGGGCGGGGACCGGGGAGCTGTTTTTT. The chain is built from TRBV11-2 and TRBJ2-2, with a tentative D call TRBD2 (6 bases). Looked up from germline, CDR1 is SGHAT and CDR2 is FQNNGV. V lost 3 bases, J lost 5 bases, and 10 bases lay in between. This CDR3 contains 14 residues.

J is TRBJ1-6 and V is TRBV19; TRBD1 agrees at 8 bases. The germline V gene has CDR1 LNHDA and CDR2 SQIVND (reference sequence). The CDR3 is made up of 15 amino acids. V was clipped by 5 bases and J by 11 bases; unmatched bases: 11. The CDR3 sequence: CASSSGQGFFTPLHF. CDR3 coding DNA: TGTGCCAGTAGTTCCGGACAGGGTTTTTTTACACCCCTCCACTTT.

The chain links TRBV4-1 to TRBJ2-7, with 7 bases matching TRBD2. V dropped 3 bases and J dropped 4; count of bases not matched to a gene: 3. CDR1 is MGHRA and CDR2 is YSYEKL in the germline V gene. The CDR3 runs to 13 residues. In DNA form, the CDR3 reads TGCGCCAGCAGCCAGGCGGGGGAATACGAGCAGTACTTC. As protein: CASSQAGEYEQYF.

This clone turned up a few times. This chain connects TRBV28 to TRBJ1-4; possibly TRBD1 for D (6 bases). The V end lost 7 bases, the J end lost 8 bases, and 17 bases lay between the germline ends. The CDR3 is 14 amino acids. The V gene's germline CDR1 is MDHEN and CDR2 SYDVKM. CDR3 residues: CASTPRWGREKLFF. The CDR3 nucleotides are TGTGCCAGCACCCCTAGGTGGGGGCGGGAAAAACTGTTTTTT.

The CDR3 spells CASSLAAGGGHSPLHF. The CDR3 DNA follows: TGTGCCAGCAGCTTAGCGGCGGGGGGGGGCCATTCACCCCTCCACTTT. The chain combines TRBV7-2 with TRBJ1-6, with a possible D match to TRBD1 (6 bases). V was pared by 0 bases and J by 8 bases, with 14 bases between. CDR3 length equals 16 residues. Germline V gene sequence: CDR1 SGHTA, CDR2 FQGNSA.

The chain couples TRBV4-1 to TRBJ1-2; D is ambiguous. CDR3 length: 15 amino acids. CDR1 MGHRA and CDR2 YSYEKL come from the germline V gene. V was trimmed by 0 bases and J by 5 bases, leaving 13 bases between them. This CDR3 reads CASSQESGLFYGYTF. The CDR3 nucleotides are TGCGCCAGCAGCCAAGAATCGGGGTTATTTTATGGCTACACCTTC.

The V call is TRBV6-6, the J call TRBJ2-5; possible D gene TRBD1, 7 bases. The V gene's germline CDR1 is MNHNY and CDR2 SVGAGI (reference sequence). The CDR3 spans 16 residues. The ends were cut back, 0 bases at V and 4 bases at J, with 15 bases in the middle. CDR3 sequence reads: CASSYSGAGGIETQYF. CDR3 DNA sequence: TGTGCCAGCAGTTACTCGGGGGCAGGGGGGATAGAGACCCAGTACTTC.

The chain employs TRBV18 and TRBJ2-4, with TRBD1 matching over 7 bases. V dropped 5 bases and J dropped 7; count of bases not matched to a gene: 5. The CDR3 covers 13 residues. The germline V gene has CDR1 KGHSH and CDR2 LQKENI. This CDR3 reads CASSEGQENIQYF. The CDR3 nucleotides are TGTGCCAGCTCAGAAGGACAGGAGAACATTCAGTACTTC.

The V and J genes are TRBV7-8 and TRBJ2-3; 7 nucleotides align to TRBD1. Germline values: CDR1 SGHVS, CDR2 FQNEAQ. The CDR3 is 14 amino acids. Unmatched junction bases numbered 7, after V lost 4 bases and J lost 6 bases. This CDR3 reads CASSSLGGFDTQYF. Here the CDR3 DNA reads TGTGCCAGCAGCTCGCTAGGGGGCTTTGATACGCAGTATTTT. Full variable domain (missing parts from reference TRBV7-8 and TRBJ2-3): GAGVSQSPRYKVAKRGQDVALRCDPISGHVSLFWYQQALGQGPEFLTYFQNEAQLDKSGLPSDRFFAERPEGSVSTLKIQRTQQEDSAVYLCASSSLGGFDTQYFGPGTRLTVL.

The chain joins TRBV7-9 to TRBJ1-4; no definite D call. CDR3 length equals 17 residues. CDR1 and CDR2 from the germline V gene are SEHNR and FQNEAQ (reference sequence). Trimming left V 1 base short and J 4 bases short, with 16 bases between. CDR3 sequence (DNA): TGTGCCAGCAGCTTAGTAGTGAGCAGGATGGGTAATGAAAAACTGTTTTTT. Encoded protein: CASSLVVSRMGNEKLFF.

This sequence joins TRBV5-4 and TRBJ2-3, with D possibly TRBD1 on 5 matching bases. Germline V lookup: CDR1 SGHNT, CDR2 YYREEE (reference sequence). This CDR3 has 13 residues. V was pared by 3 bases and J by 3 bases, with 8 bases between. CDR3 coding DNA: TGTGCCAGCAGCTACCAGGGTACAGATACGCAGTATTTT. As protein: CASSYQGTDTQYF.

This clone was seen more than once but under ten times. This rearrangement joins TRBV19 to TRBJ1-1; 9 bases are shared with TRBD1. V lost 5 bases, J lost 4 bases, and 5 bases stayed unmatched. The CDR3 totals 14 residues. Germline-derived CDR1 and CDR2 are LNHDA and SQIVND (reference sequence). This CDR3 is CASSWDRVGTEAFF. The CDR3 DNA follows: TGTGCCAGTAGTTGGGACAGGGTGGGCACTGAAGCTTTCTTT.

The chain links TRBV3-1 (or the pseudogene TRBV3-2) to TRBJ2-3, with 14 bases lining up with TRBD2. The CDR3 extends over 18 amino acids. Trimming removed 4 bases from V and 6 bases from J; junction bases left unmatched: 12. CDR1 LGHDT and CDR2 YNNKEL come from the germline V gene (reference sequence). CDR3 loop: CASSPTPGLAGAGDTQYF. The CDR3 region has the DNA TGTGCCAGCAGCCCTACTCCGGGACTAGCGGGGGCCGGGGATACGCAGTATTTT.

This sequence joins TRBV5-1 and TRBJ2-1; 9 bases are shared with TRBD1. Germline assignment: CDR1 SGHRS and CDR2 YFSETQ. J lost 7 bases, V lost 0 bases, and 2 bases had no gene match. The CDR3 is 14 amino acids. CDR3 DNA: TGCGCCAGCAGCTTGGCACAGGGGGCGAATGAGCAGTTCTTC. Translated, it gives CASSLAQGANEQFF. The full variable domain, rest sourced from reference TRBV5-1 and TRBJ2-1, is KAGVTQTPRYLIKTRGQQVTLSCSPISGHRSVSWYQQTPGQGLQFLFEYFSETQRNKGNFPGRFSGRQFSNSRSEMNVSTLELGDSALYLCASSLAQGANEQFFGPGTRLTVL.

This chain connects TRBV7-2 to TRBJ2-5, with D unresolved. V was trimmed by 2 bases and J by 1 base, leaving 14 bases between them. There are 16 residues in the CDR3. Germline lookup yields CDR1 SGHTA and CDR2 FQGNSA. The CDR3 region has the DNA TGTGCCAGCAGCTTATCGCCGGCGGCTACCCAAGAGACCCAGTACTTC. It translates to CASSLSPAATQETQYF.

The CDR3 region has the DNA TGTGCCACCAGCGTGAGTAACTATGGCTACACCTTC. The encoded protein is CATSVSNYGYTF. J is TRBJ1-2 and V is TRBV15; D remains ambiguous. Trimming removed 5 bases at V and 1 base at J, with 5 bases between. Per germline, CDR1 LNHNV and CDR2 YYDKDF (reference sequence). This CDR3 contains 12 residues. The full variable domain, in which reference TRBV15 and TRBJ1-2 provide the parts outside the CDR3, is DAMVIQNPRYQVTQFGKPVTLSCSQTLNHNVMYWYQQKSSQAPKLLFHYYDKDFNNEADTPDNFQSRRPNTSFCFLDIRSPGLGDTAMYLCATSVSNYGYTFGSGTRLTVV.

This chain connects TRBV5-1 to TRBJ2-7; D perhaps matches TRBD2 (6 bases). The CDR3 spans 16 residues. The V and J ends lost 5 bases and 3 bases respectively, with 21 bases between them. CDR1 is SGHRS, CDR2 YFSETQ, per germline. The CDR3 here is CASRAAPTGEYYEQYF. CDR3 coding DNA: TGCGCCAGCAGAGCAGCACCTACGGGAGAATACTACGAGCAGTACTTC.

This rearrangement joins TRBV7-6 to TRBJ2-7, with no clear D. The ends were cut back, 1 base at V and 2 bases at J, with 12 bases in the middle. The CDR3 extends over 15 amino acids. Germline V lookup: CDR1 SGHVS, CDR2 FNYEAQ. Here the CDR3 DNA reads TGTGCCAGCAGCTTAGAGGTCAGGAATGCCTACGAGCAGTACTTC. Its protein is CASSLEVRNAYEQYF.

The V gene is TRBV6-5, the J gene TRBJ1-2; 8 bases match TRBD1. This CDR3 has 16 residues. Per the germline V gene, CDR1 is MNHEY and CDR2 is SVGAGI. V dropped 4 bases and J dropped 0; count of bases not matched to a gene: 7. The CDR3 here is CASSWDRLQSNYGYTF. CDR3 DNA: TGTGCCAGCAGTTGGGACAGGCTACAGTCTAACTATGGCTACACCTTC.

A single count supports this clone. J is TRBJ2-1 and V is TRBV6-5; 7 nucleotides align to TRBD2. This CDR3 contains 15 residues. V shed 7 bases and J 4 bases; nucleotides not matched to a gene: 10. Germline V lookup: CDR1 MNHEY, CDR2 SVGAGI. CDR3 in amino acids: CASTPPSGAYNEQFF. DNA of the CDR3: TGTGCCAGCACCCCACCCAGCGGGGCGTACAATGAGCAGTTCTTC.

V and J are TRBV7-2 and TRBJ2-1; TRBD2 aligns across 11 bases. CDR1 is SGHTA, CDR2 FQGNSA, per germline. After removal of 1 base from V and 7 bases from J, the junction contained 9 bases not matched to a gene. This CDR3 contains 17 residues. In DNA, the CDR3 is TGTGCCAGCAGCTTAGACTCCCGGGCTAGCGGGGGGAATGAGCAGTTCTTC. It is translated as CASSLDSRASGGNEQFF.

This chain links TRBV6-1 with TRBJ2-7, with 10 bases matching TRBD1. The J segment lost 5 bases and the V segment lost 2 bases, leaving 6 bases of the junction unmatched. Germline V gene lookup returns CDR1 MNHNS and CDR2 SASEGT. There are 15 residues in the CDR3. This CDR3 reads CASSEPGQGTNEQYF. CDR3 nucleotides: TGTGCCAGCAGTGAACCGGGACAGGGGACGAACGAGCAGTACTTC.

J is TRBJ2-5 and V is TRBV6-5; D might be TRBD2 (6 bases). CDR1 and CDR2 (germline): MNHEY, SVGAGI. CDR3 length equals 15 residues. Trimming left V 6 bases short and J 5 bases short, with 19 bases between. CDR3 amino acids: CASSFRFREEETQYF. The CDR3 region has the DNA TGTGCCAGCAGCTTCCGATTTAGGGAGGAGGAGACCCAGTACTTC.